A selection of T cell receptor beta chains follows, all from one sample in a study of blood T cell repertoires in COVID-19. Using immunoSEQ multiplex PCR, the repertoire was profiled, and TCRdb retains in-frame clones only, with some absent. The table lists some 160,000 clones, roughly 90% of them singletons. The sample taken for sequencing was peripheral blood. Every receptor here comes from a man aged 55 to 70 with acute or convalescent COVID-19. The CDR3 runs from the conserved cysteine through the conserved F or W. Fields, in order: clone size, V gene, D gene, CDR3 length, J gene, CDR3 protein, CDR3 DNA. D genes are given only for firm matches. Part of the rows lack a size; the others show once, few, many or a class for expanded clones.

once	TRBV14	.	15	TRBJ2-1	CASSQVRTSTNEQFF	TGTGCCAGCAGCCAAGTCCGGACTTCTACCAATGAGCAGTTCTTC
.	TRBV21-1	.	13	TRBJ1-2	CARLEAEAYGYTF	TGTGCCAGATTGGAGGCGGAGGCCTATGGCTACACCTTC
.	TRBV12-3/TRBV12-4	.	13	TRBJ2-5	CASSLGNQETQYF	TGTGCCAGCAGTTTGGGCAACCAAGAGACCCAGTACTTC
once	TRBV7-8	.	16	TRBJ2-7	CASSLMYGRVAYEQYF	TGTGCCAGCAGCTTAATGTACGGGAGAGTAGCCTACGAGCAGTACTTC
.	TRBV2	.	15	TRBJ2-3	CASSERAGGTDTQYF	TGTGCCAGCAGTGAAAGGGCAGGGGGCACAGATACGCAGTATTTT
.	TRBV30	TRBD1	15	TRBJ1-2	CAWSPRQGNRYGYTF	TGTGCCTGGAGCCCCCGACAGGGGAATCGTTATGGCTACACCTTC
.	TRBV14	TRBD1	15	TRBJ1-6	CASSLGQGANSPLHF	TGTGCCAGCAGCCTAGGACAGGGGGCGAATTCACCCCTCCACTTT
.	TRBV7-9	TRBD1	17	TRBJ1-1	CASSLEYQGAWNTEAFF	TGTGCCAGCAGCTTAGAGTACCAGGGGGCATGGAACACTGAAGCTTTCTTT
few	TRBV5-1	TRBD2	17	TRBJ2-3	CASSYNVRGLSTDTQYF	TGCGCCAGCAGCTACAATGTGCGGGGGTTAAGCACAGATACGCAGTATTTT
.	TRBV6-5	TRBD1	14	TRBJ1-1	CASSYTDRGTEAFF	TGTGCCAGCAGTTACACGGACAGGGGAACTGAAGCTTTCTTT